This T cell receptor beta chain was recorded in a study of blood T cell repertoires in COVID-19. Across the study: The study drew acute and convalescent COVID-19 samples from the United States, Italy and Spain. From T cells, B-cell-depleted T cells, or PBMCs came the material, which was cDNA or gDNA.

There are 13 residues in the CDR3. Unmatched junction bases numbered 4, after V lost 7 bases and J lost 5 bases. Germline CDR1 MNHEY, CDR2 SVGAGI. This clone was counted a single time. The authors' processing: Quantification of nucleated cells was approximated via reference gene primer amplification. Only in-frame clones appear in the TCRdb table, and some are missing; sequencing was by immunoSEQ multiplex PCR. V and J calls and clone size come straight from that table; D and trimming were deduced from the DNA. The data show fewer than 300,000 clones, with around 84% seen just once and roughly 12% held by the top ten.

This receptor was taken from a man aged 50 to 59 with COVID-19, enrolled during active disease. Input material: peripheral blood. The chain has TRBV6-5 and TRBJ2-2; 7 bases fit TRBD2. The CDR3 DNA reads TGTGCCAGCACGGACGGGGGGACCGGGGAGCTGTTTTTT. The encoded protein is CASTDGGTGELFF.